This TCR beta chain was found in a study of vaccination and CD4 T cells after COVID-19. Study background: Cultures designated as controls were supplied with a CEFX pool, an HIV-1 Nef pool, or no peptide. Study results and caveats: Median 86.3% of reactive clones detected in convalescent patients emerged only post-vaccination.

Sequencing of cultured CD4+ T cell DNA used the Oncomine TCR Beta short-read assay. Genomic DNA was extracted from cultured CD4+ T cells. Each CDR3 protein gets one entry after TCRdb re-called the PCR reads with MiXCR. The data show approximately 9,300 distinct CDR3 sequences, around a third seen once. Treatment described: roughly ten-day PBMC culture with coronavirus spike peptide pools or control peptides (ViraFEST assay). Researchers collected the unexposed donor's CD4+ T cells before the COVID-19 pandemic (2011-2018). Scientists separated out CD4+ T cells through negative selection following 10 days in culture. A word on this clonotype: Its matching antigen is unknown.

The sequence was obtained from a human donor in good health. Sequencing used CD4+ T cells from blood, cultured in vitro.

In DNA form, the CDR3 reads TGTGCCAGCTCACACACAGCGGGCTATGGCTACACCTTC. Its translation: CASSHTAGYGYTF. This sequence joins TRBV18 and TRBJ1-2; D is unresolved. Trimming removed 4 bases at V and 4 bases at J, with 10 bases between. Per the germline V gene, CDR1 is KGHSH and CDR2 is LQKENI. The CDR3 is made up of 13 amino acids.